Listed here is a single T cell receptor beta chain. Its antigen remains unknown. The entry originates in a study of cytomegalovirus exposure and HLA in healthy donors. Overall study findings and caveats: Earlier analysis looked at TCR beta V segments, and most were productive about 87% or about 30% of the time. Information on immune exposure was restricted to one variable (CMV serostatus). By a later analysis, the bulk of CMV-associated TCR beta chains appeared HLA-restricted. There were some public TCRs occurring in many donors, but most TCR sequences were rare.

Germline trimming cut 4 bases from V and 4 bases from J; bases unmatched to any gene: 9. The CDR3 length is 16 residues. Germline V gene sequence: CDR1 SGHRS, CDR2 YFSETQ. PCR used 60 Vbeta primers and 13 Jbeta primers. Sequencing was performed with immunoSEQ multiplex PCR; in TCRdb, only in-frame clones are kept and a portion is missing. Among around 150,000 clones listed, less than 80% were seen once. The V and J genes are TRBV5-1 and TRBJ2-1; 9 nucleotides agree with TRBD2. Sequencing was done on a sample of PBMCs. This TCR derives from a man aged 40-50 years in good health and CMV-seropositive. The CDR3 nucleotides are TGCGCCAGCAGCGGGACAGCGGGAGGAGGGTACAATGAGCAGTTCTTC. Translating it yields CASSGTAGGGYNEQFF.